Each of the 21 T cell receptor beta chains below was sequenced from the same sample in a study of T cell responses to AZD1222 COVID-19 vaccine. Here immunoSEQ multiplex PCR was the method, and the copy in TCRdb shows in-frame clones only, minus some. The data hold 150,000 to 200,000 clones, with approximately 89% observed a single time. Here the sequenced sample was peripheral blood, taken 28 days after the second AZD1222 dose. These receptors all come from an adult who received the AZD1222 COVID-19 vaccine.

Here the CDR3 reads CASSLQGVGYNEQFF. CDR3 in DNA: TGTGCCAGTAGTCTGCAGGGGGTCGGGTACAATGAGCAGTTCTTC. The rearrangement joins TRBV19 to TRBJ2-1, with 7 bases fitting TRBD1. The CDR3 extends over 15 amino acids. V gave up 5 bases and J gave up 4 bases; unmatched junction bases: 8. Germline values: CDR1 LNHDA, CDR2 SQIVND (reference sequence).

The CDR3 here is CASSQILAKNIQYF. The CDR3 DNA reads TGTGCCAGCTCCCAAATACTAGCCAAAAACATTCAGTACTTC. This chain uses TRBV18 with TRBJ2-4; no reliable D call. The germline CDR1 and CDR2 sequences are KGHSH and LQKENI. Trimming stripped 6 bases from V and 0 bases from J, with 9 bases between. This CDR3 has 14 amino acids.

This clone was seen more than once but under ten times. The V and J genes are TRBV7-3 and TRBJ2-2, with D possibly matching TRBD2 (5 bases). Trimming took off 3 bases at V and 4 bases at J, with 9 bases between the two ends. The CDR3 is made up of 14 amino acids. Per the germline V gene, CDR1 is SGHTA and CDR2 is FQGTGA. The CDR3 region is CASSFLAGTGELFF. The CDR3 region has the DNA TGTGCCAGCAGCTTCCTAGCTGGCACCGGGGAGCTGTTTTTT.

This chain connects TRBV12-2 to TRBJ2-7; whether TRBD2, the table's D call, matches the DNA was not checked. TRBV12-2 is marked as a pseudogene. This CDR3 contains 13 residues. The CDR3 DNA sequence: TGTGCAAGTCGCTTAGGACTATGTTCTGAGCAGTACTTC. The encoded protein is CASRLGLCSEQYF.

As DNA, the CDR3 is TGTGCCAGCAGCGTAGGACAGTACCAAGAGACCCAGTACTTC. Protein: CASSVGQYQETQYF. V usage is TRBV9 and J usage is TRBJ2-5; D is possibly TRBD1 (5 bases). Per germline, CDR1 SGDLS and CDR2 YYNGEE. The CDR3 sequence is 14 residues long. Trimming took 0 bases from V and 0 from J, leaving 6 bases between them.

V gene TRBV9 combines with J gene TRBJ1-6; D is perhaps TRBD1 (6 bases). Germline-derived CDR1 and CDR2 are SGDLS and YYNGEE. Trimming took 6 bases from V and 0 from J, leaving 13 bases between them. CDR3 length: 16 residues. CDR3 in amino acids: CASNSGASSYNSPLHF. The CDR3 DNA follows: TGTGCCAGCAATTCAGGGGCTAGCTCCTATAATTCACCCCTCCACTTT. Variable domain in full (rest from reference TRBV9 and TRBJ1-6): DSGVTQTPKHLITATGQRVTLRCSPRSGDLSVYWYQQSLDQGLQFLIQYYNGEERAKGNILERFSAQQFPDLHSELNLSSLELGDSALYFCASNSGASSYNSPLHFGNGTRLTVT.

The V and J genes are TRBV4-3 and TRBJ2-5; TRBD2 aligns across 8 bases. The trim removed 0 bases at V and 2 bases at J, leaving 11 bases unmatched. Germline V gene lookup returns CDR1 LGHNA and CDR2 YSLEER. The CDR3 contains 18 residues. In nucleotides, the CDR3 is TGCGCCAGCAGCCAAGAGCCCAGTATGGCGGGAGGTCAAGAGACCCAGTACTTC. Translation: CASSQEPSMAGGQETQYF.

The chain is built from TRBV4-2 and TRBJ2-3; D is perhaps TRBD2 (6 bases). The CDR3 runs to 17 residues. Germline V gives CDR1 LGHNA, CDR2 YNFKEQ. The V and J ends lost 2 bases and 0 bases respectively, with 15 bases between them. CDR3 amino acids: CASSQRAAGTSTDTQYF. CDR3 coding DNA: TGTGCCAGCAGCCAAAGGGCCGCCGGGACTAGCACAGATACGCAGTATTTT.

This clone has ten or more counts. The V gene is TRBV11-2, the J gene TRBJ2-1; no firm D call. The CDR3 is 13 residues long. Trimming left V 1 base short and J 12 bases short, with 13 bases between. CDR1 is SGHAT, CDR2 FQNNGV, per germline. The CDR3 region has the DNA TGTGCCAGCAGCTTAGGAGGTAGTCTAGGGCAGTTCTTC. Translating gives CASSLGGSLGQFF.

A single count supports this clone. The chain links TRBV6-2 or TRBV6-3 to TRBJ1-6; D not certain. CDR3 length: 15 residues. V was cut by 1 base and J by 10 bases, with 14 bases left in between. CDR1 MNHEY and CDR2 SVGEGT come from the germline V gene. CDR3 in DNA: TGTGCCAGCAGTTACTTCGGTTACGGTGACTCACCCCTCCACTTT. It codes for CASSYFGYGDSPLHF.

The V call is TRBV10-1, the J call TRBJ2-7; 7 positions agree with TRBD1. Trimming cost V 4 bases and J 4 bases; bases outside gene matches: 4. This CDR3 contains 13 residues. Germline-derived CDR1 and CDR2 are WNHNN and SYGVQD (reference sequence). The CDR3 is CASSGQGRYEQYF. The CDR3, as DNA: TGCGCCAGCAGTGGACAGGGTAGGTACGAGCAGTACTTC.

This clone was recorded once. This chain uses TRBV10-3 with TRBJ1-2; D unclear. The CDR3 spans 14 residues. V gave up 4 bases and J gave up 0 bases, with 9 bases separating them. Germline V gene data show CDR1 as ENHRY and CDR2 as SYGVKD. In DNA form, the CDR3 reads TGTGCCATCAGTGGTCAGGAAACTAACTATGGCTACACCTTC. Translation gives CAISGQETNYGYTF.

The J gene is TRBJ2-2, the V gene TRBV2; D is undetermined. In germline, CDR1 is SNHLY, CDR2 FYNNEI. The CDR3 length is 15 residues. V lost 3 bases, J lost 5 bases, and 13 bases lay in between. CDR3 region: CASSDQLIGTGELFF. The CDR3 region has the DNA TGTGCCAGCAGTGATCAACTGATCGGAACCGGGGAGCTGTTTTTT.

This clone was found once. The chain couples TRBV4-1 to TRBJ1-3, with D possibly being TRBD1 (5 bases). V lost 0 bases and J lost 7, with 13 bases in between. The CDR3 is 15 amino acids. Looked up from germline, CDR1 is MGHRA and CDR2 is YSYEKL. CDR3 sequence reads: CASSQDKGFLNTIYF. Here the CDR3 DNA reads TGCGCCAGCAGCCAAGACAAGGGGTTTCTTAACACCATATATTTT.

The V gene is TRBV18, the J gene TRBJ1-2, with 7 bases identical to TRBD1. The germline CDR1 and CDR2 sequences are KGHSH and LQKENI. This CDR3 comprises 13 residues. V lost 4 bases to trimming and J lost 2 bases; unmatched junction nucleotides: 1. The CDR3: CASSRGQNYGYTF. The DNA of the CDR3 is TGTGCCAGCTCACGGGGACAGAACTATGGCTACACCTTC.

The chain joins TRBV13 to TRBJ2-3; 10 bases agree with TRBD2. Germline V gene sequence: CDR1 PRHDT, CDR2 FYEKMQ (reference sequence). The CDR3 totals 15 residues. V gave up 6 bases and J gave up 0 bases; unmatched junction bases: 3. CDR3 bases: TGTGCCAGCAGTTTGGGACTAGCGAGCACAGATACGCAGTATTTT. Protein: CASSLGLASTDTQYF.

This sequence joins TRBV29-1 and TRBJ2-1; 8 nucleotides agree with TRBD2. V lost 8 bases to trimming and J lost 7 bases; unmatched junction nucleotides: 10. CDR3 length: 13 amino acids. CDR1 and CDR2 (germline): SQVTM, ANQGSEA. DNA of the CDR3: TGCAGCCACATTAGCGGGGCCGGGAATGAGCAGTTCTTC. Translation: CSHISGAGNEQFF.

This clone was detected only once. The chain combines TRBV18 with TRBJ1-1; TRBD1 might be the D (6 bases). The CDR3 runs to 13 residues. CDR1 and CDR2 from the germline V gene are KGHSH and LQKENI. Trimming stripped 4 bases from V and 5 bases from J, with 11 bases between. The CDR3 is CASSQLQGTEAFF. The DNA for the CDR3 is TGTGCCAGCTCACAGTTGCAGGGGACTGAAGCTTTCTTT.

The V call is TRBV4-3, the J call TRBJ1-6; D not resolved. V lost 4 bases and J 5 bases, leaving 15 bases between the germline ends. The germline V gene has CDR1 LGHNA and CDR2 YSLEER. The CDR3 length is 16 residues. The CDR3 DNA reads TGCGCCAGCAGCCCGTACGGGAAGTTCGATAATTCACCCCTCCACTTT. It specifies CASSPYGKFDNSPLHF.

The CDR3 nucleotides are TGTGCCAGCGCGGGGAGCAAGAATGAGCAGTTCTTC. Translation: CASAGSKNEQFF. This chain links TRBV5-4 with TRBJ2-1; maybe TRBD2 (6 bases). From germline, CDR1 is SGHNT and CDR2 YYREEE (reference sequence). V was pared by 7 bases and J by 7 bases, with 12 bases between. The CDR3 runs to 12 residues.

The chain is built from TRBV6-1 and TRBJ1-6; the D is unclear. V lost 3 bases and J lost 7, with 10 bases in between. CDR1 is MNHNS, CDR2 SASEGT, per germline. The CDR3 is 14 residues long. The CDR3 nucleotides read TGTGCCAGCAGTGACCTCTCGGGGAATTCACCCCTCCACTTT. Residues: CASSDLSGNSPLHF.